The next 22 T cell receptor beta chains were all read from a single sample in a study of cytomegalovirus exposure and HLA in healthy donors. 13 Jbeta primers and 60 Vbeta primers were used for the PCR. Here immunoSEQ multiplex PCR was the method, and the copy in TCRdb shows in-frame clones only, minus some. Here the sample spans under 300,000 clones, roughly four fifths being singletons. The specimen sequenced was PBMCs. These receptors all stem from a woman aged 40 to 50 in good health and CMV-seropositive.

The chain is built from TRBV5-6 and TRBJ2-4; TRBD1 matches 12 bases. V was pared by 3 bases and J by 5 bases, with 6 bases of the junction left unmatched. This CDR3 comprises 16 residues. Per the germline V gene, CDR1 is SGHDT and CDR2 is YYEEEE. In DNA, the CDR3 is TGTGCCAGCAGCTCGACGGGACAGGGGGCCGAAAACATTCAGTACTTC. Its protein product is CASSSTGQGAENIQYF. The whole variable domain, filled in from reference TRBV5-6 and TRBJ2-4, reads DAGVTQSPTHLIKTRGQQVTLRCSPKSGHDTVSWYQQALGQGPQFIFQYYEEEERQRGNFPDRFSGHQFPNYSSELNVNALLLGDSALYLCASSSTGQGAENIQYFGAGTRLSVL.

This chain links TRBV5-1 with TRBJ2-3; 12 nucleotides match TRBD2. Per germline, CDR1 SGHRS and CDR2 YFSETQ. This CDR3 has 17 residues. J gave up 3 bases and V 1 base, and 6 bases lay outside the gene matches. The CDR3 region is CASSLRLAGGGTDTQYF. For the CDR3, the DNA is TGCGCCAGCAGCTTGCGGCTAGCGGGAGGGGGTACAGATACGCAGTATTTT.

The chain has TRBV4-3 and TRBJ2-7; the D is unclear. The CDR3 is 13 residues long. Trimming removed 0 bases from V and 2 bases from J, with 5 bases in between. Per the germline V gene, CDR1 is LGHNA and CDR2 is YSLEER. In DNA form, the CDR3 reads TGCGCCAGCAGCCAAGATCTTACCTACGAGCAGTACTTC. Protein product: CASSQDLTYEQYF.

This clone was counted a single time. DNA for the CDR3: TGTGCCAGCAGTTTAGACAGGTTAAATTCACCCCTCCACTTT. Amino acids: CASSLDRLNSPLHF. This rearrangement joins TRBV28 to TRBJ1-6; perhaps TRBD1 as D (6 bases). Deletions cut 2 bases from V and 7 bases from J, with 9 bases between. This CDR3 is 14 amino acids long. Germline values: CDR1 MDHEN, CDR2 SYDVKM.

The V and J genes are TRBV5-8 and TRBJ2-1, with TRBD2 identical over 15 bases. V gave up 3 bases and J gave up 10 bases; unmatched junction bases: 5. The CDR3 consists of 15 residues. From germline, CDR1 is SGHTS and CDR2 YDEGEE. The CDR3 sequence: CASSSSGLAGGEQFF. The CDR3 DNA sequence: TGTGCCAGCAGCTCCTCTGGACTAGCGGGAGGGGAGCAGTTCTTC. The variable domain in full, completed from reference TRBV5-8 and TRBJ2-1, reads EAGVTQSPTHLIKTRGQQATLRCSPISGHTSVYWYQQALGLGLQFLLWYDEGEERNRGNFPPRFSGRQFPNYSSELNVNALELEDSALYLCASSSSGLAGGEQFFGPGTRLTVL.

J is TRBJ1-1 and V is TRBV29-1, with a possible D match to TRBD1 (6 bases). The CDR3 contains 11 residues. Germline V gives CDR1 SQVTM, CDR2 ANQGSEA. V was clipped by 6 bases and J by 11 bases, with 16 bases between them. The CDR3 reads CSVGDIPEAFF. The CDR3 nucleotides read TGCAGCGTGGGGGACATTCCGGAGGCTTTCTTT.

The rearrangement links TRBV25-1 to TRBJ2-1; 8 nucleotides align to TRBD2. Germline trimming cut 4 bases from V and 5 bases from J; bases unmatched to any gene: 7. The CDR3 is 15 residues long. CDR1 is MGHDK and CDR2 is SYGVNS in the germline V gene. CDR3 sequence (DNA): TGTGCCAGCAGTGTGGCCGGGACTAGTAACAATGAGCAGTTCTTC. Translation: CASSVAGTSNNEQFF.

The chain is built from TRBV7-2 and TRBJ2-5; 12 bases are shared with TRBD2. V dropped 0 bases and J dropped 1; count of bases not matched to a gene: 12. The CDR3 consists of 20 residues. Germline values: CDR1 SGHTA, CDR2 FQGNSA. Here the CDR3 DNA reads TGTGCCAGCAGCTTAGCGCCTACAGGGCTAGCGGGAGGGCTCCAAGAGACCCAGTACTTC. It specifies CASSLAPTGLAGGLQETQYF.

CDR3 sequence: CASSQGSSPLHF. Here the CDR3 DNA reads TGTGCCAGCTCTCAGGGGAGCTCACCCCTCCACTTT. The V gene is TRBV18, the J gene TRBJ1-6, with D possibly being TRBD1 (6 bases). The CDR3 extends over 12 amino acids. Trimming cost V 6 bases and J 10 bases, with 10 bases left between them. In germline, CDR1 is KGHSH, CDR2 LQKENI.

This chain connects TRBV5-1 to TRBJ1-2; D perhaps matches TRBD1 (5 bases). From germline, CDR1 is SGHRS and CDR2 YFSETQ. The germline V and J ends were trimmed by 5 bases and 8 bases, with 13 bases remaining between them. CDR3 length equals 12 residues. The CDR3 is CASRSGLEGYTF. In DNA, the CDR3 is TGCGCCAGCAGGTCAGGGTTGGAGGGCTACACCTTC.

The V call is TRBV7-2, the J call TRBJ1-1, with D unresolved. CDR3 size: 14 residues. V lost 3 bases, J lost 1 base, and 9 bases lay in between. Germline V gives CDR1 SGHTA, CDR2 FQGNSA. CDR3 in DNA: TGTGCCAGCAGCTTCTTAGAGGGGAACACTGAAGCTTTCTTT. The encoded protein is CASSFLEGNTEAFF.

Only a few counts were recorded for this clone. One junction end disagrees with the germline gene, perhaps due to a read error. This chain joins TRBV7-9 and TRBJ2-5; D ambiguous. The CDR3 has 12 residues. The germline CDR1 and CDR2 sequences are SEHNR and FQNEAQ (reference sequence). This chain's CDR3 is CSSSLGPETQYF. CDR3 nucleotides: TGTTCCAGCAGCTTAGGTCCTGAGACCCAGTACTTC.

The chain combines TRBV6-1 with TRBJ2-7; 7 nucleotides align to TRBD1. Germline V gene lookup returns CDR1 MNHNS and CDR2 SASEGT. The CDR3 loop spans 15 amino acids. The junction had 10 bases not matched to a gene; V was cut back by 6 bases and J by 2 bases. The CDR3 protein is CASSYEGGATYEQYF. Written as DNA, the CDR3 is TGTGCCAGCAGCTACGAAGGGGGCGCCACCTACGAGCAGTACTTC.

The chain couples TRBV5-1 to TRBJ2-7, with D possibly being TRBD2 (6 bases). The CDR3 runs to 12 residues. V lost 4 bases, J lost 6 bases, and 11 bases lay in between. CDR1 is SGHRS, CDR2 YFSETQ, per germline. Written as DNA, the CDR3 is TGCGCCAGCAGCGAGCCCGGGGGCGAGCAGTACTTC. Its protein product is CASSEPGGEQYF.

This rearrangement joins TRBV5-1 to TRBJ2-1, with TRBD2 identical over 9 bases. With 6 bases clipped from V and 1 base from J, the junction kept 5 bases outside the gene matches. Germline V gene lookup returns CDR1 SGHRS and CDR2 YFSETQ. The CDR3 sequence is 15 residues long. CDR3 in amino acids: CASTVAGASYNEQFF. Here the CDR3 DNA reads TGCGCCAGCACGGTAGCGGGAGCTTCCTACAATGAGCAGTTCTTC.

The V gene is TRBV29-1, the J gene TRBJ2-2, with D tentatively TRBD2 (6 bases). The CDR3 contains 14 residues. Trimming shortened V by 8 bases and J by 6 bases, and 19 bases separated the two germline ends. The germline CDR1 and CDR2 sequences are SQVTM and ANQGSEA. The CDR3 region is CSIRDSLGSGELFF. CDR3 bases: TGCAGCATCAGGGACTCTCTGGGTTCCGGGGAGCTGTTTTTT.

V gene TRBV7-9 combines with J gene TRBJ2-5, with TRBD2 matching 11 bases. V was pared by 5 bases and J by 5 bases, with 4 bases of the junction left unmatched. CDR3 length: 14 residues. Germline V gene data show CDR1 as SEHNR and CDR2 as FQNEAQ (reference sequence). The CDR3 region is CASSPGLAVETQYF. The CDR3 bases are TGTGCCAGCAGCCCGGGACTAGCGGTGGAGACCCAGTACTTC. The entire variable domain, with the rest obtained from reference TRBV7-9 and TRBJ2-5, is as follows: DTGVSQNPRHKITKRGQNVTFRCDPISEHNRLYWYRQTLGQGPEFLTYFQNEAQLEKSRLLSDRFSAERPKGSFSTLEIQRTEQGDSAMYLCASSPGLAVETQYFGPGTRLLVL.

This chain joins TRBV28 and TRBJ1-5; 8 bases align to TRBD1. Germline V gene lookup returns CDR1 MDHEN and CDR2 SYDVKM. J lost 5 bases, V lost 5 bases, and 5 bases had no gene match. The CDR3 sequence is 14 residues long. CDR3 protein: CASSAQGGHQPQHF. The CDR3 nucleotides read TGTGCCAGCAGTGCACAGGGGGGGCATCAGCCCCAGCATTTT.

The rearrangement uses TRBV30 and TRBJ2-1; 10 bases fit TRBD2. The CDR3 length is 15 residues. Per the germline V gene, CDR1 is GTSNPN and CDR2 is SVGIG (reference sequence). V dropped 1 base and J dropped 9; count of bases not matched to a gene: 9. CDR3 protein: CAWSGSSGRASEQFF. CDR3 coding DNA: TGTGCCTGGAGTGGGTCCAGCGGGAGGGCTAGTGAGCAGTTCTTC.

This chain joins TRBV18 and TRBJ2-1; 9 nucleotides align to TRBD2. Germline CDR1 is KGHSH and CDR2 is LQKENI. With V trimmed by 3 bases and J by 2 bases, 8 bases remained unmatched. The CDR3 covers 17 residues. CDR3 sequence reads: CASSPASGAGAYNEQFF. CDR3 nucleotides: TGTGCCAGCTCACCCGCTAGCGGGGCTGGTGCCTACAATGAGCAGTTCTTC.

The J gene is TRBJ2-1, the V gene TRBV7-8, with TRBD2 as a possible D gene (5 bases). The germline V gene has CDR1 SGHVS and CDR2 FQNEAQ. The CDR3 totals 16 residues. V was clipped by 5 bases and J by 6 bases, with 20 bases between them. The DNA of the CDR3 is TGTGCCAGCAGCAACAAAGGAGGCTACGAGCCCAATGAGCAGTTCTTC. Amino acids: CASSNKGGYEPNEQFF.

The DNA for the CDR3 is TGTGCCAGCAGCCAACGGTTCGCGGTACAAGAGACCCAGTACTTC. It is translated as CASSQRFAVQETQYF. This chain joins TRBV14 and TRBJ2-5; D is unclear. From germline, CDR1 is SGHDN and CDR2 FVKESK. Trimming pared 2 bases from V and 2 bases from J, leaving 12 bases between. This CDR3 has 15 amino acids.